Listed below are T cell receptor beta chains from one sample, sequenced in a study of graft-versus-host responses after intestinal transplantation. No cognate antigen is known for these TCRs. Clones were sequenced by immunoSEQ multiplex PCR, and TCRdb holds only the in-frame ones, with some missing. The table lists more than 85,000 clones, about four fifths of them singletons. The sample here was unstimulated CD4+ T cells sorted from spleen or lymph node cells, taken before intestinal transplant. The receptors originated from a human donor who received an intestinal transplant. The CDR3 runs from the conserved cysteine through the conserved F or W. D genes are given only for firm matches. Where a row states a size, it is once, few, many or the class of an expanded clone; other rows omit it.

.	TRBV7-9	TRBJ2-5	TRBD1	TGTGCCAGCAGCATTGCCTCGGGACAGGGGGGGACCCAGTACTTC	CASSIASGQGGTQYF
once	TRBV4-1	TRBJ1-2	.	TGCGCCAGCAGCCAAGACGTGGACAGAATTTATGATGGCTACACCTTC	CASSQDVDRIYDGYTF
.	TRBV7-6	TRBJ2-2	.	TGTGCCAGCAGCTTAGATGGGGCTACCGGGGAGCTGTTTTTT	CASSLDGATGELFF
few	TRBV27	TRBJ2-5	TRBD2	TGTGCCAGCAGCTCACTAGCGGGAAGGTTCGGTCAAGAGACCCAGTACTTC	CASSSLAGRFGQETQYF
few	TRBV4-2	TRBJ2-7	TRBD2	TGTGCCAGCAGCCGAGGGACTAGCGACTCCTACGAGCAGTACTTC	CASSRGTSDSYEQYF
.	TRBV6-1	TRBJ2-7	TRBD2	TGTGCCAGCAGTCCTAGCGGGGGCTCCTACGAGCAGTACTTC	CASSPSGGSYEQYF
few	TRBV28	TRBJ2-3	.	TGTGCCAGCAGCTCACTGGGGATGGGGCTGAGCACAGATACGCAGTATTTT	CASSSLGMGLSTDTQYF
few	TRBV6-6	TRBJ2-7	TRBD2	TGTGCCAGCAGAGGGACTAGCGGGAGATCCTACGAGCAGTACTTC	CASRGTSGRSYEQYF
.	TRBV2	TRBJ1-5	TRBD1	TGTGCCAGCATGGGACAGATGAATCAGCCCCAGCATTTT	CASMGQMNQPQHF
.	TRBV19	TRBJ2-1	.	TGTGCCAGTAACAGGGACAATGAGCAGTTCTTC	CASNRDNEQFF
.	TRBV6-6	TRBJ1-1	.	TGTGCCAGCAGACTTCCAAGCCTCCCAGAAGCTTTCTTT	CASRLPSLPEAFF
.	TRBV19	TRBJ2-5	.	TGTGCCAGTAGTATCACCAACAAAGAGACCCAGTACTTC	CASSITNKETQYF
once	TRBV28	TRBJ2-1	.	TGTGCCAGCAGTTTAATAGCGGCCTCCTACAATGAGCAGTTCTTC	CASSLIAASYNEQFF
once	TRBV29-1	TRBJ2-1	TRBD2	TGCGGAGGACTGCAGGGACTAGCGGGAAATGAGCAGTTCTTC	CGGLQGLAGNEQFF
.	TRBV2	TRBJ2-7	.	TGTGCCAGCAGTGTTGGAGGGGAAAGCGAGCAGTACTTC	CASSVGGESEQYF
.	TRBV7-9	TRBJ2-7	TRBD2	TGTGCCAGCAGCGCCAGCGGGAGGGCCCATGAGCAGTACTTC	CASSASGRAHEQYF
.	TRBV28	TRBJ2-7	.	TGTGCCAGCAGCCCGGGAGCGTTTGCCCTCGAGCAGTACTTC	CASSPGAFALEQYF
.	TRBV5-6	TRBJ2-5	.	TGTGCCAGCAGCTTGGGCCAGGGAGAGACCCAGTACTTC	CASSLGQGETQYF
.	TRBV10-3	TRBJ2-1	TRBD2	TGTGCCATCAGCCGCAGGGGACTAGCGGGCGATGAGCAGTTCTTC	CAISRRGLAGDEQFF
.	TRBV29-1	TRBJ1-2	.	TGCAGCGTCCGACACCCAGGGGAGGGCTACACCTTC	CSVRHPGEGYTF
once	TRBV5-1	TRBJ1-3	.	TGCGCCAGCAGCTTGGTTCAGGGCAGTGGAAACACCATATATTTT	CASSLVQGSGNTIYF
.	TRBV10-1	TRBJ2-1	TRBD2	TGCGCCAGCAGTGACCCGGGACTAGCGGGAGGTACGCAGTTCTTC	CASSDPGLAGGTQFF
.	TRBV28	TRBJ1-5	TRBD1	TGTGCCAGCAGTTCTATTATCCCCCAGGGGGGAGATCAGCCCCAGCATTTT	CASSSIIPQGGDQPQHF
.	TRBV19	TRBJ2-7	.	TGTGCCAGTAGTATTCGGGGGACGGTCCCTATCGAGCAGTACTTC	CASSIRGTVPIEQYF
.	TRBV7-2	TRBJ2-7	.	TGTGCCAGCAGCTCAGGGTTATGGCAGTACTTC	CASSSGLWQYF
.	TRBV28	TRBJ2-7	TRBD2	TGTGCCAGCAGTCTTCCGGGGGGTTACTACGAGCAGTACTTC	CASSLPGGYYEQYF
.	TRBV5-7	TRBJ2-5	TRBD1	TGTGCCAGCAGTAGGGGACAGGGGTCTGAGACCCAGTACTTC	CASSRGQGSETQYF
.	TRBV5-1	TRBJ1-6	TRBD1	TGCGCCAGCAGGACGACGACAGGGGACAATTCACCCCTCCACTTT	CASRTTTGDNSPLHF
.	TRBV28	TRBJ2-4	.	TGTGCCAGCAGTCAACTGACCCCGAGGAACATTCAGTACTTC	CASSQLTPRNIQYF
.	TRBV7-6	TRBJ2-7	TRBD2	TGTGCCAGCAGCTTAATACGACTAGCGGGGGGAGGCGAGCAGTACTTC	CASSLIRLAGGGEQYF
once	TRBV6-6	TRBJ2-1	TRBD2	TGTGCCAGCACCAAAAGGGGACTAGCGATAAATGAGCAGTTCTTC	CASTKRGLAINEQFF
.	TRBV6-6	TRBJ2-5	TRBD2	TGTGCCAGCGGGGGGGCTAGCGGGTACCAAGAGACCCAGTACTTC	CASGGASGYQETQYF
.	TRBV18	TRBJ2-7	TRBD1	TGTGCCAGCTCACGCGGGACAGGGGTTCAGCAGTACTTC	CASSRGTGVQQYF
.	TRBV7-6	TRBJ2-5	TRBD1	TGTGCCAGCAGCCTAATGACAGGGGGAGAGACCCAGTACTTC	CASSLMTGGETQYF
.	TRBV28	TRBJ2-5	TRBD2	TGTGCCAGTGGACTAGAGGATGAGACCCAGTACTTC	CASGLEDETQYF
.	TRBV18	TRBJ2-1	TRBD1	TGTGCCAGCTTACTACAGGGGGCTCACAATGAGCAGTTCTTC	CASLLQGAHNEQFF
.	TRBV6-1	TRBJ1-5	TRBD1	TGTGCCAGCAGTAAACGGGACAGTGGCAATCAGCCCCAGCATTTT	CASSKRDSGNQPQHF
.	TRBV5-1	TRBJ1-6	TRBD1	TGCGCCAGCAGCCCCCTCGGGACAGGCCGGAGTTCACCCCTCCACTTT	CASSPLGTGRSSPLHF
.	TRBV7-8	TRBJ1-3	.	TGTGCCAGCAGCTTGGCTCGGGGGTCTGGAAACACCATATATTTT	CASSLARGSGNTIYF
.	TRBV5-1	TRBJ2-2	TRBD2	TGCGCCAGCACAGACCCCGAGCGGGGTTTCAACCGGGAGCTGTTTTTT	CASTDPERGFNRELFF
.	TRBV4-1	TRBJ1-5	.	TGCGCCAGCAGCCAAGTCTACAATCAGCCCCAGCATTTT	CASSQVYNQPQHF
.	TRBV2	TRBJ2-3	.	TGTGCCAGCTTCGCGGTCACAGATACGCAGTATTTT	CASFAVTDTQYF
.	TRBV2	TRBJ2-3	TRBD2	TGTGCCAGCAGTGACGACGGGGGGGCCGGAGATACGCAGTATTTT	CASSDDGGAGDTQYF